Presented here are 21 T cell receptor beta chains from one specimen sequenced in a study of regulatory T cells in long-lasting Graves disease. Both iRepertoire HTBI primers and Arm-PCR of CDR3 regions were used to build the TCR beta libraries. A single record per CDR3 protein comes from TCRdb applying MiXCR to the multiplex PCR reads. Of roughly 400,000 distinct CDR3 sequences listed, about 16% are singletons. This sample's time point: newly diagnosed GD, antithyroid drugs for less than 3 months. There was RNA extracted from PBMCs, and the TCR library was made from it. The sample also formed part of further work on T cells in Graves' hyperthyroidism and ophthalmopathy.

The sequencing used peripheral blood mononuclear cells (PBMCs), collected at new diagnosis, from a patient treated with antithyroid drugs. Receptors originate from a woman younger than 30 with Graves disease.

The rearrangement uses TRBV5-1 and TRBJ2-3; D not resolved. The CDR3 consists of 18 residues. Looked up from germline, CDR1 is SGHRS and CDR2 is YFSETQ. The V gene lost 0 bases and the J gene lost 1 base, with 18 bases spanning the gap. CDR3 sequence: CASSLAQVVRPRTDTQYF. The CDR3 bases are TGCGCCAGCAGCTTGGCCCAGGTCGTTCGGCCCCGCACAGATACGCAGTATTTT.

A word on this clonotype: No conserved phenylalanine or tryptophan ends this CDR3, so it is likely a read error. Because the CDR3's place on the DNA is in doubt, the DNA is left out and the CDR3 is given as listed by TCRdb. The genes are TRBV5-5 and TRBJ2-7. The CDR3 region is 12 residues in length, termini included. The germline CDR1 and CDR2 sequences are SGHKS and YYEKEE (reference sequence). The CDR3: CASSLGPVKEYL.

This clonotype was picked up many times. The gene calls are TRBV6-1 and TRBJ2-1, with 9 bases lining up with TRBD1. With 4 bases clipped from V and 3 bases from J, the junction kept 10 bases outside the gene matches. The CDR3 length is 17 residues. Germline lookup yields CDR1 MNHNS and CDR2 SASEGT. CDR3 nucleotides: TGTGCCAGCAGTGTACTAACTACAGGGGGCCTCTACAATGAGCAGTTCTTC. Amino acid sequence: CASSVLTTGGLYNEQFF.

The chain recombines TRBV24-1 with TRBJ2-1, with 8 bases lining up with TRBD2. With V trimmed by 3 bases and J by 0 bases, 6 bases remained unmatched. The CDR3 is 17 residues long. The germline V gene encodes CDR1 KGHDR and CDR2 SFDVKD. CDR3: CATSDPSSGYSYNEQFF. The CDR3 DNA sequence: TGTGCCACCAGTGATCCCTCTAGCGGGTACTCCTACAATGAGCAGTTCTTC.

This clonotype was observed a few times. The genes are TRBV7-3 and TRBJ2-5; tentative D call: TRBD1 (5 bases). V was pared by 5 bases and J by 2 bases, with 12 bases between. Germline CDR1 reads SGHTA; CDR2 reads FQGTGA. The CDR3 is 14 amino acids. CDR3 in amino acids: CASSPPDKQETQYF. CDR3 sequence (DNA): TGTGCCAGCAGCCCACCGGACAAGCAAGAGACCCAGTACTTC.

This clonotype was found a few times. The V and J genes are TRBV29-1 and TRBJ2-7; TRBD1 matches at 7 bases. Germline lookup yields CDR1 SQVTM and CDR2 ANQGSEA. V was clipped by 4 bases and J by 0 bases; unmatched bases: 3. The length of the CDR3 is 13 residues. The CDR3 DNA is TGCAGCGTTGTGGGGACAGTCTCCTACGAGCAGTACTTC. Protein sequence: CSVVGTVSYEQYF.

V and J are TRBV13 and TRBJ2-3, with 12 bases matching TRBD2. CDR3 length: 16 residues. Germline loops: CDR1 PRHDT, CDR2 FYEKMQ (reference sequence). With V trimmed by 5 bases and J by 5 bases, 8 bases remained unmatched. The CDR3 sequence: CASSMGLAGFGDTQYF. In nucleotides, the CDR3 is TGTGCCAGCAGCATGGGACTAGCGGGTTTTGGAGATACGCAGTATTTT. Using reference TRBV13 and TRBJ2-3 for the parts outside the CDR3, the full variable domain is AAGVIQSPRHLIKEKRETATLKCYPIPRHDTVYWYQQGPGQDPQFLISFYEKMQSDKGSIPDRFSAQQFSDYHSELNMSSLELGDSALYFCASSMGLAGFGDTQYFGPGTRLTVL.

This clonotype was seen more than once but under ten times. The chain carries TRBV5-1 and TRBJ2-7, with 11 bases matching TRBD2. The junction had 7 bases not matched to a gene; V was cut back by 4 bases and J by 4 bases. The CDR3 loop spans 15 amino acids. Germline V gene lookup returns CDR1 SGHRS and CDR2 YFSETQ. The CDR3 DNA follows: TGCGCCAGCAGCCTAATAGCGGGAGGGCAGTACGAGCAGTACTTC. It specifies CASSLIAGGQYEQYF.

This clonotype was picked up many times. The rearrangement joins TRBV27 to TRBJ2-5; 8 bases line up with TRBD2. The CDR3 length is 15 residues. Trimming took 2 bases from V and 1 from J; bases not matched to a gene: 3. Per germline, CDR1 MNHEY and CDR2 SMNVEV (reference sequence). CDR3 nucleotide sequence: TGTGCCAGCAGTTTAACTAGCGGATTCCAAGAGACCCAGTACTTC. Its translation: CASSLTSGFQETQYF.

The V gene is TRBV3-1, the J gene TRBJ1-2; D remains ambiguous. Germline CDR1 and CDR2: LGHDT and YNNKEL (reference sequence). The CDR3 consists of 11 residues. V was shortened by 8 bases and J by 4 bases, with 8 bases between the two germline ends. The CDR3 loop reads CASGSLYGYTF. DNA for the CDR3: TGTGCCAGCGGTAGTCTCTATGGCTACACCTTC.

This clonotype was found a few times. The chain joins TRBV27 to TRBJ1-5, with unresolved D. Trimming left V 4 bases short and J 3 bases short, with 7 bases between. The germline V gene has CDR1 MNHEY and CDR2 SMNVEV (reference sequence). CDR3 size: 13 residues. CDR3 sequence (DNA): TGTGCCAGCAGTTGGGAAGCCAATCAGCCCCAGCATTTT. This translates into CASSWEANQPQHF.

This clonotype appeared many times. The chain uses TRBV7-2 and TRBJ2-3, with D possibly being TRBD1 or TRBD2 (5 bases each). Trimming took 6 bases from V and 1 from J, leaving 14 bases between them. The CDR3 length is 15 residues. Germline V gives CDR1 SGHTA, CDR2 FQGNSA. Here the CDR3 DNA reads TGTGCCAGCAGTTTCCGGAGAGGGGGCACAGATACGCAGTATTTT. Its protein product is CASSFRRGGTDTQYF. The full variable domain, in which reference TRBV7-2 and TRBJ2-3 provide the parts outside the CDR3, is GAGVSQSPSNKVTEKGKDVELRCDPISGHTALYWYRQSLGQGLEFLIYFQGNSAPDKSGLPSDRFSAERTGGSVSTLTIQRTQQEDSAVYLCASSFRRGGTDTQYFGPGTRLTVL.

This clonotype was recorded at least ten times. This rearrangement joins TRBV28 to TRBJ1-1; possible D gene TRBD1, 5 bases. This CDR3 is built from 15 residues. The germline V and J ends were trimmed by 4 bases and 1 base, with 13 bases remaining between them. Germline V CDR1 and CDR2: MDHEN, SYDVKM. The CDR3, as DNA: TGTGCCAGCAGTTCTCCGGGACCAACGAACACTGAAGCTTTCTTT. It specifies CASSSPGPTNTEAFF.

About this clonotype itself: A read error is possible here, since a much larger clone lies one base away. The rearrangement links TRBV30 to TRBJ1-2; D is ambiguous. This CDR3 contains 16 residues. CDR1 is GTSNPN, CDR2 SVGIG, per germline (reference sequence). The CDR3 protein is CGLDDGEGRTFYGYTF. The CDR3 DNA reads as TGTGGCCTCGACGACGGAGAGGGCCGCACATTCTATGGCTACACCTTC. The full variable domain, in which reference TRBV30 and TRBJ1-2 provide the parts outside the CDR3, is SQTIHQWPATLVQPVGSPLSLECTVEGTSNPNLYWYRQAAGRGLQLLFYSVGIGQISSEVPQNLSASRPQDRQFILSSKKLLLSDSGFYLCGLDDGEGRTFYGYTFGSGTRLTVV.

This clonotype was seen only a few times. The chain recombines TRBV19 with TRBJ1-2, with TRBD1 identical over 8 bases. V was pared by 3 bases and J by 4 bases, with 4 bases of the junction left unmatched. The germline CDR1 and CDR2 sequences are LNHDA and SQIVND (reference sequence). The CDR3 totals 14 residues. CDR3 nucleotide sequence: TGTGCCAGTAGTATCGGACAGGGCCGCTATGGCTACACCTTC. Amino acids: CASSIGQGRYGYTF.

The sample holds many counts of this clonotype. This chain links TRBV30 with TRBJ2-3; D gene ambiguous. Germline CDR1 reads GTSNPN; CDR2 reads SVGIG (reference sequence). CDR3 length: 15 amino acids. Deletions cut 5 bases from V and 1 base from J, with 16 bases between. The CDR3: CAWPLDTSRTDTQYF. The DNA for the CDR3 is TGTGCCTGGCCTCTAGATACCTCGCGCACAGATACGCAGTATTTT.

In this sample, this clonotype turned up many times. This sequence joins TRBV24-1 and TRBJ1-4, with a possible D match to TRBD1 (6 bases). V was shortened by 3 bases and J by 8 bases, with 9 bases between the two germline ends. Germline loops: CDR1 KGHDR, CDR2 SFDVKD. This CDR3 spans 13 amino acids. DNA of the CDR3: TGTGCCACCAGTGATGGACAGCGCGAAAAACTGTTTTTT. Residues: CATSDGQREKLFF.

CDR3 loop: CASTSRKRGLETQYF. As DNA, the CDR3 is TGTGCCAGCACAAGCCGAAAAAGGGGGCTTGAGACCCAGTACTTC. This chain joins TRBV25-1 and TRBJ2-1, with TRBD1 matching 7 bases. The better agreement between TRBJ2-5 and the DNA end casts doubt on the J call. CDR1 is MGHDK and CDR2 is SYGVNS in the germline V gene. This CDR3 contains 15 residues.

This clonotype was seen at least ten times. J is TRBJ1-1 and V is TRBV6-5, with a possible D match to TRBD1 (6 bases). The CDR3 length is 18 residues. Germline assignment: CDR1 MNHEY and CDR2 SVGAGI. Trimming took 0 bases from V and 1 from J, leaving 18 bases between them. The CDR3 sequence is CASSYSIWDIKTNTEAFF. The DNA of the CDR3 is TGTGCCAGCAGTTACTCGATCTGGGACATCAAGACGAACACTGAAGCTTTCTTT.

This clonotype was observed a few times. V gene TRBV14 combines with J gene TRBJ2-1; 7 bases fit TRBD2. Germline trimming cut 4 bases from V and 9 bases from J; bases unmatched to any gene: 12. The length of the CDR3 is 15 residues. Germline values: CDR1 SGHDN, CDR2 FVKESK. CDR3 sequence: CASSPRLASAGEQFF. In nucleotides, the CDR3 is TGTGCCAGCAGCCCGAGACTAGCTTCAGCCGGTGAGCAGTTCTTC. The full variable domain, rest sourced from reference TRBV14 and TRBJ2-1, is EAGVTQFPSHSVIEKGQTVTLRCDPISGHDNLYWYRRVMGKEIKFLLHFVKESKQDESGMPNNRFLAERTGGTYSTLKVQPAELEDSGVYFCASSPRLASAGEQFFGPGTRLTVL.

This clonotype occurred a few times. The V and J genes are TRBV11-3 and TRBJ2-3; D gene uncertain. The V end lost 8 bases, the J end lost 1 base, and 13 bases lay between the germline ends. The CDR3 sequence is 14 residues long. Looked up from germline, CDR1 is SGHNT and CDR2 is YENEEA. This CDR3 reads CASSPQSGTDTQYF. The CDR3 DNA is TGTGCCAGCTCCCCCCAATCTGGCACAGATACGCAGTATTTT. The variable domain in full, completed from reference TRBV11-3 and TRBJ2-3, reads EAGVVQSPRYKIIEKKQPVAFWCNPISGHNTLYWYLQNLGQGPELLIRYENEEAVDDSQLPKDRFSAERLKGVDSTLKIQPAELGDSAVYLCASSPQSGTDTQYFGPGTRLTVL.